This T cell receptor beta chain was sequenced for a study of CD8+CD57+ T cells in acquired aplastic anemia (dated by TCRdb to 2016 to 2019). Broadly, across the study: Extracted DNA from sorted CD4+ and CD8+ cells averaged approximately 3.4 ug, ranging from about 0.17 to 30 ug. CD8+CD57+ expansion was defined as a frequency above the mean frequency observed in healthy subjects.

This clonotype appeared many times. Its antigen is still unknown. No quality values exist for individual bases; no much larger clone is one base distant. Flow cytometry had shown CD8+CD57+ cell expansion in the patients selected for sequencing. All patients had severe acquired aplastic anemia diagnosed by International Study of Aplastic Anemia and Agranulocytosis and Camitta criteria. No patient had received any therapy when blood was sampled. The study deep-sequenced TCR repertoires of sorted CD4+ and CD8+ blood T cells from severe aplastic anemia patients and healthy subjects. Patients were enrolled in the USA under clinicaltrials.gov protocols 00001620, 01623167, 00001397, 00071045, 00081523 and 00961064. Ficoll-Paque density gradient centrifugation was used to isolate peripheral blood mononuclear cells. Before DNA extraction, CD4+ and CD8+ T cells were sorted by FACS or by magnetic beads. Summary of the overall study and its limitations: Between patients and healthy controls, no significant difference in CD8+ Simpson's diversity was found (P=0.060). Although roughly 29 CD8+ CDR3 sequences were shared by patients and controls, these sequences appeared highly expressed in patients and within the immunodominant clones of patients.

TCR beta VDJ combination and CDR3 sequence profiling used genomic DNA as the template. TCR repertoire sequencing was run on an Illumina HiSeq 2000. The authors' pipeline ran thus. TRBV/TRBJ rearrangement plots, CDR3 size and DJ length profiles, and Simpson's diversity index were used to evaluate the repertoires. Whichever DNA sequence was most abundant in the deep sequencing data was defined as the immunodominant clone. CDR3 amino acid sequences were screened for sharing across subjects and compared with published repertoires and the VDJdb database. TCRdb reprocessed the public reads (quality trimming at Q25 with fastp, clone calling with MiXCR) and kept in-frame beta chains. Rows with a matching CDR3 protein are joined into one entry that keeps the most common DNA and genes. What appears here as the V and J calls and clone size reflects TCRdb's work, not the paper's. The sample data list 450,000 to 600,000 distinct CDR3 sequences, and roughly a third of these were observed just once. Nearly 0.85% of the sample rests with the top ten.

What was sequenced was sorted CD4+, CD8+, or CD8+CD57+ T cells (not recorded which) from PBMCs. This TCR was recovered from a human donor with aplastic anemia.

Here the CDR3 is given as CASSFSITEAFF. DNA sequence: TGTGCCAGCAGCTTTTCCATCACTGAAGCTTTCTTT. The chain employs TRBV7-2 and TRBJ1-1, with the identity of the D gene unclear. The CDR3, cysteine through phenylalanine, is 12 amino acids long. Only the CDR3 portion is preserved as DNA: 36 bases, with reading frame beginning at the first base. Per the germline V gene, SGHTA is the CDR1 and FQGNSA is the CDR2. Trimming removed 3 bases from V and 4 bases from J, leaving 6 bases between the germline ends.